The T cell receptor (beta chain) under discussion was sequenced for a study of CXCR3-negative and CXCR3-positive naive CD8 T cells (dated by TCRdb to the late 2010s). Concerning the study at large: In total, 130 million to 150 million TRB reads were obtained, or roughly 1.5 +/- 0.3 million reads per library. Diversity and physicochemical repertoire analyses covered over 10 donors pooled from two independent experiments. TRBV-TRBJ cluster analysis included naive subsets from a handful of donors and memory cells from 3 donors. Broad study findings and their caveats: Because surface CD5, which is linked to self-reactivity in mice, was comparable between the naive subsets, TCR interaction strength was also inferred from TRB CDR3 physicochemical properties. Naive CXCR3-negative and CXCR3-positive cells from the same donor showed similar TRBV-TRBJ usage, whereas memory cells showed distinct patterns. Freshly isolated PBMCs were used for most assays because CXCR3 expression went down partially after cryopreservation. Repertoire diversity was comparably high in both naive subsets but much lower in memory CD8+ T cells. Compared with CXCR3-negative naive cells, CXCR3-positive naive cells had TRB CDR3s with higher hydrophobicity (lower Kidera factor 4), lower energy, and higher strength and volume indices.

The sequencer listed for this sample is NextSeq 550. The Human TCR Profiling Kit (MiLaboratory) was used to prepare UMI-labeled 5' RACE TRB cDNA libraries. cDNA synthesis used the entire amount of extracted RNA, and PCR amplification then used the entire amount of cDNA produced. Libraries were prepared in parallel with an identical number of PCR cycles. From the authors' description of their analysis: MIGEC and MiXCR extracted about 53,000 +/- 10,000 unique UMI-labeled TRB cDNA molecules per library, requiring at least two reads per UMI. Each library averaged roughly 36,000 +/- 9,600 functional in-frame TRB CDR3 nucleotide clonotypes without stop codons. Diversity metrics, including normalized Shannon-Wiener and Chao1, were computed in VDJtools after downsampling to 5000 UMI-labeled TRB molecules per sample. VDJtools computed clonotype-size-weighted physicochemical properties of the central five CDR3 residues: interaction energy, strength, volume and Kidera factor 4. The reads went through TCRdb reprocessing, and each CDR3 protein sequence gets one entry with no DNA. None of the V and J calls come from the authors' own analysis; TCRdb made them. The table kept for this sample lists under 7,000 distinct CDR3 sequences. The top ten clones comprise about 1.7% of the sample.

Each CD8+ T cell subset was flow-sorted in triplicate, and 300,000 or so cells per subset were placed directly into RLT lysis buffer. To exclude memory contaminants, naive CD8+ T cells were stringently defined as CD45RO-CCR7+CD27+CD95-. Using standard density gradient centrifugation, peripheral blood mononuclear cells were isolated from buffy coats. Naive CXCR3-negative and CXCR3-positive CD8+ T cells were flow-sorted using a FACSAria III. An RNeasy Mini Kit was used to extract total RNA from the sorted cells. Concerning this clonotype: Its antigen remains unidentified.

CDR3 length: 13 amino acids, cysteine to phenylalanine. Only the protein is available. CDR1 LGHNA and CDR2 YNFKEQ were looked up in the germline V gene. The TCR was taken from a human donor in good health. Some clones in this sample may be carry-over from other donors' samples. The chain employs TRBV4-2 and TRBJ2-7; TCRdb reports TRBD2, a call that lacks DNA to check it against. Sequenced material: naive CXCR3+ CD8+ T cells from blood. This specimen's cell subset or site label, interpreted: CD45RO-CCR7+CD27+CD95- naive CD8+ T cells expressing CXCR3 (TNR3+). This receptor has the CDR3 CASSPGEGYEQYF.